This TCR beta chain was sequenced in a study of T cell responses to AZD1222 COVID-19 vaccine. General study points: Donors in the cohort were predominantly white British and more often female, and clonal diversity was possibly underestimated.

This table comes from immunoSEQ multiplex PCR, and its TCRdb copy is limited to in-frame clones, with some not included. The sample lists fewer than 65,000 clones; about 90% were seen once. The CDR3 length is 14 residues. From germline, CDR1 is MNHEY and CDR2 SVGAGI. Trimming cost V 2 bases and J 8 bases, with 13 bases left between them. Points on this clone: Its antigen is undetermined.

The chain couples TRBV6-5 to TRBJ1-3, with D perhaps TRBD1 (6 bases). Specimen: peripheral blood, collected 28 days after the second AZD1222 dose. The clonotype comes from an adult who received the AZD1222 COVID-19 vaccine. The CDR3 loop is CASSYRRGSDTIYF. DNA for the CDR3: TGTGCCAGCAGTTACCGCAGGGGATCGGACACCATATATTTT.